This T cell receptor (beta chain) stems from a study of T cell responses to AZD1222 COVID-19 vaccine. Per germline, CDR1 SGHTS and CDR2 YDEGEE. The CDR3 is 13 amino acids. The V and J ends lost 5 bases and 8 bases respectively, with 16 bases between them. General observations from the study: Spike was spanned by vaccine-associated CD4 TCRs, which were dominant at 160-218 and 743-854. The number of AZD1222 recipients seropositive at baseline was only six. Only after the peak T cell response were repertoires sampled. Donors skewed white British and female; clonal diversity was possibly underestimated.

In its sample, this clone was seen once. Its antigen is not known. Profiled with immunoSEQ multiplex PCR; TCRdb holds only in-frame clones, not every one. The sample gives about 130,000 clones, roughly 93% of which show up once; under 6.5% is in the top ten. The source material was peripheral blood, sampled on day 0 of AZD1222 vaccination. The origin of this receptor is an adult in good health. V gene TRBV5-8 combines with J gene TRBJ1-2; D might be TRBD1 (5 bases). CDR3: CASRGTGDAGYTF. Here the CDR3 DNA reads TGTGCCAGCAGGGGGACGGGCGACGCGGGCTACACCTTC.